This TCR beta chain appears in the sequencing data of a study of beta chain features in type 1 diabetes. Study results and caveats: The study found fewer insertions and more deletions at VDJ junctions in type 1 diabetes patients. Within each of all four CD4+ subsets, Type 1 diabetes patients had TCRB CDR3s that were moderately but significantly shorter. There was no resolution here of whether HLA type influences TCRB rearrangement.

A CD45RO/CCR7/CD25/CD127/CD95/CD27 panel sorted naive, central memory, regulatory and stem cell-like memory CD4+ cells. Expressed TCRB transcripts were sequenced because the isolated RNA had all been reverse transcribed beforehand. Clones were sequenced by immunoSEQ multiplex PCR, and TCRdb holds only the in-frame ones, with some missing. Counted here are 55,000 to 85,000 clones, approximately 50% occurring once; the ten biggest clones make up roughly 0.7%. As for this clone: Its cognate antigen is unknown.

The receptor comes from a man aged 25 to 40 with type 1 diabetes. Sequenced: central memory CD4+ T cells from blood.

The chain's CDR3 is CASSKDGGRSANTEAFF. The CDR3 region has the DNA TGCGCCAGCAGCAAGGACGGAGGTCGGTCCGCGAACACTGAAGCTTTCTTT. The chain links TRBV4-1 to TRBJ1-1; D is uncertain. Per the germline V gene, CDR1 is MGHRA and CDR2 is YSYEKL. V was pared by 5 bases and J by 1 base, with 20 bases between. The CDR3 extends over 17 amino acids.